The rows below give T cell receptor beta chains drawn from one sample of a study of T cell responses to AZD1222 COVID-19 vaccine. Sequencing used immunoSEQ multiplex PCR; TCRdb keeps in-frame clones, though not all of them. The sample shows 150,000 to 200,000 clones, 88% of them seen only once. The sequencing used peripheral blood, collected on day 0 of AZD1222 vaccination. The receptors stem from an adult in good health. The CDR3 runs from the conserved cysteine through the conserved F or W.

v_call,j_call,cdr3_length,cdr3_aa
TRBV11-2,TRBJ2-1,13,CASAGIGVNEQFF
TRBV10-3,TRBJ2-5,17,CAIQPGTGRLGQETQYF
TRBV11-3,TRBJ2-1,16,CASSLRASGGVDEQFF
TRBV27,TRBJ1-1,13,CASSLSRDTEAFF
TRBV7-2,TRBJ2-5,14,CASSLLLSQETQYF
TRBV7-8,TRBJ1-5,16,CASSSRGKTSNQPQHF
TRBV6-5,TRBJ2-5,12,CATSRGRETQYF
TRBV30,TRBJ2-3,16,CAWSATGLLLGDTQYF
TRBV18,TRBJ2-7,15,CASSPSGQGLYEQYF
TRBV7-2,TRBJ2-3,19,CASSLAGTQGRYRIDTQYF
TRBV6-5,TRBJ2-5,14,CASSYGELDRTQYF
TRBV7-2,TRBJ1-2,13,CASSGRGNYGYTF
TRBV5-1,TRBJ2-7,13,CASSFLGGAEQYF
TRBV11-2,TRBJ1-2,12,CASSLQGYGYTF
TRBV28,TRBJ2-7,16,CASSFHWDRLSYEQYF
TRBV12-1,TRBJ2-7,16,CASSLVPGRGTYEQYF
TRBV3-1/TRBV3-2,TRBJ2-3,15,CASSLAGGATDTQYF
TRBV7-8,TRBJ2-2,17,CASSLLGAGANTGELFF
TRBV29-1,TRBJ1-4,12,CSVYLGQAKLFF
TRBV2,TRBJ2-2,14,CASSESGVTGELFF
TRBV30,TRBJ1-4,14,CAWSVGATNEKLFF
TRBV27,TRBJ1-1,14,CASSSKGPYTEAFF
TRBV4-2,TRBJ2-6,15,CASSLGGPGANVLTF
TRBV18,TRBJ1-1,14,CASSLTRQDTEAFF
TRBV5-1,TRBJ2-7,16,CASSPRVSGGSYEQYF
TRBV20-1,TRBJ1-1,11,CSASRNTEAFF
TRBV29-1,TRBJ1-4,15,CSVSGTGNEDEKLFF
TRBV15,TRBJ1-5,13,CATSRGSNQPQHF
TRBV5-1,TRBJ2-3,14,CASRRGGSTDTQYF
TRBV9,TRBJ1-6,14,CASSVGSENSPLHF
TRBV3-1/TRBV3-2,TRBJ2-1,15,CASSLSGFSYNEQFF
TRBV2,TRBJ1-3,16,CASSEALPTQGFTIYF
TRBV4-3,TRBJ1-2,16,CASSQDPGTGGYGYTF
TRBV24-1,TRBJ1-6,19,CATSDSKTNIQVYNSPLHF
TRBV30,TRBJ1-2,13,CAWSSRSNYGYTF
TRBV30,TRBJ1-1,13,CAWSVLGGTEAFF
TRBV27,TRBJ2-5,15,CASRVLAGGQETQYF
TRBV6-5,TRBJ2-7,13,CASSLQGRYEQYF
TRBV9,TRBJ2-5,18,CASSVTNEGLAGDWTQYF
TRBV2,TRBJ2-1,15,CASSEARGGGDEQFF